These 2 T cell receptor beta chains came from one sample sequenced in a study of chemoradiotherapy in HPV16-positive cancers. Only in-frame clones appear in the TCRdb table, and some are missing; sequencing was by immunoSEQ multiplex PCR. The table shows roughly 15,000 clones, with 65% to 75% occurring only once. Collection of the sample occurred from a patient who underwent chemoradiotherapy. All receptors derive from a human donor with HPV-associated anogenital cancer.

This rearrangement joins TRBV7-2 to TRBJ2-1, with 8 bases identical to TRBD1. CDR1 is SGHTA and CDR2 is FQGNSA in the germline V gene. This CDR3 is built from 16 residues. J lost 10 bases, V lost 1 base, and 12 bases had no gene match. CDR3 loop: CASSLGLGQGFREQFF. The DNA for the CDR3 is TGTGCCAGCAGCTTAGGTCTAGGACAGGGATTCCGGGAGCAGTTCTTC.

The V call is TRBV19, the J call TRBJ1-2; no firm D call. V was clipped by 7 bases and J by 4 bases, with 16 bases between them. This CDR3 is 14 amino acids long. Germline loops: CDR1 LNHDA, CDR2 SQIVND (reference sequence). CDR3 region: CASNPGRFSYGYTF. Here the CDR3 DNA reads TGTGCCAGTAACCCCGGCCGATTTTCCTATGGCTACACCTTC. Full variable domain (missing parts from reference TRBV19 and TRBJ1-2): DGGITQSPKYLFRKEGQNVTLSCEQNLNHDAMYWYRQDPGQGLRLIYYSQIVNDFQKGDIAEGYSVSREKKESFPLTVTSAQKNPTAFYLCASNPGRFSYGYTFGSGTRLTVV.